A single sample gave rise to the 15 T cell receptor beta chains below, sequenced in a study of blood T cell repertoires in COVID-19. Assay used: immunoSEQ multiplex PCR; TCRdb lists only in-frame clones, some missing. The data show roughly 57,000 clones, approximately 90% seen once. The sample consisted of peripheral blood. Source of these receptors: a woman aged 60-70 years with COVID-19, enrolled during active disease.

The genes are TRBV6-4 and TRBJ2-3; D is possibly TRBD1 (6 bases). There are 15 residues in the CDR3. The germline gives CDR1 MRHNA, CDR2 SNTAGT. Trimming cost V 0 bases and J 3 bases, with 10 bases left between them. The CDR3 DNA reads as TGTGCCAGCAGTGACTCGGTCCAGGGGACAGATACGCAGTATTTT. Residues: CASSDSVQGTDTQYF.

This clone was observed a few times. The CDR3 sequence is CASSSLAGRDETQYF. The DNA of the CDR3 is TGTGCCAGCAGCTCACTAGCGGGAAGGGATGAGACCCAGTACTTC. V and J are TRBV14 and TRBJ2-5, with 10 bases identical to TRBD2. This CDR3 comprises 15 residues. CDR1 is SGHDN and CDR2 is FVKESK in the germline V gene. V was pared by 5 bases and J by 5 bases, with 8 bases of the junction left unmatched.

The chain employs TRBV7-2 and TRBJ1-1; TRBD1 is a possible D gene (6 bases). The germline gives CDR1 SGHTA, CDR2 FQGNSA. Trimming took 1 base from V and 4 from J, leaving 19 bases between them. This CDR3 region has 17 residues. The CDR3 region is CASSLGGGPRVGTEAFF. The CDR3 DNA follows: TGTGCCAGCAGCTTAGGTGGGGGCCCCAGGGTTGGCACTGAAGCTTTCTTT.

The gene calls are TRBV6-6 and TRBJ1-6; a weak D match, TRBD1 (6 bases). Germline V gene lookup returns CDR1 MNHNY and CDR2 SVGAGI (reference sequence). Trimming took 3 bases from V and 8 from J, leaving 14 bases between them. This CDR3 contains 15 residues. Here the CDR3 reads CASSYSGDTDSPLHF. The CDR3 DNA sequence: TGTGCCAGCAGTTATTCCGGGGACACCGATTCACCCCTCCACTTT.

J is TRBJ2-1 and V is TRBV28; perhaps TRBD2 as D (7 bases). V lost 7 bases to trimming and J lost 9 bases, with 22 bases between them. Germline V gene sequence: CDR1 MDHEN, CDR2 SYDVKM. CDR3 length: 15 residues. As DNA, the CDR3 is TGTGCCAGCACCCAAGCGGGGACAATAAGTGCTGAGCAGTTCTTC. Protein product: CASTQAGTISAEQFF.

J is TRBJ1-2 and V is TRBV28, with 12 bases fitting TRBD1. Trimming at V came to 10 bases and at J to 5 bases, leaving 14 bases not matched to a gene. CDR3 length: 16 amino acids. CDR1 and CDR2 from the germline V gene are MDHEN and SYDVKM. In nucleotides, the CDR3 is TGTGCCATTCTGAACCGGGACAGGGGGCTTTGGTATGGCTACACCTTC. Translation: CAILNRDRGLWYGYTF.

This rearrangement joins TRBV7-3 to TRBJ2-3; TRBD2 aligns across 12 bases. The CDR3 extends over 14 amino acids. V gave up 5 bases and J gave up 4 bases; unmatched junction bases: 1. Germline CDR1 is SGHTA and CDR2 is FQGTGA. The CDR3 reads CASSLAGGADTQYF. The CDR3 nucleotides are TGTGCCAGCAGCCTAGCGGGAGGGGCAGATACGCAGTATTTT.

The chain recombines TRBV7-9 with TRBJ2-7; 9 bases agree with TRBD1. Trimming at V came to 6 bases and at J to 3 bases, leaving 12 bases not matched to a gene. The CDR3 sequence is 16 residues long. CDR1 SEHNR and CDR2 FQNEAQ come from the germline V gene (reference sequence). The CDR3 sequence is CASSQPGQGLVYEQYF. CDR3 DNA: TGTGCCAGCAGTCAACCCGGACAGGGGTTGGTCTACGAGCAGTACTTC. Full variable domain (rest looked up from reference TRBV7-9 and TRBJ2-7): DTGVSQNPRHKITKRGQNVTFRCDPISEHNRLYWYRQTLGQGPEFLTYFQNEAQLEKSRLLSDRFSAERPKGSFSTLEIQRTEQGDSAMYLCASSQPGQGLVYEQYFGPGTRLTVT.

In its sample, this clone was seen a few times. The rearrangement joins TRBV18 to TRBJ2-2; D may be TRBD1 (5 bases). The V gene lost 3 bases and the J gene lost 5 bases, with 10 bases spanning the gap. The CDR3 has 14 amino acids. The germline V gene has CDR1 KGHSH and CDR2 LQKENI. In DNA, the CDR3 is TGTGCCAGCTCACCGACAGTTGTAACCGGGGAGCTGTTTTTT. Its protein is CASSPTVVTGELFF.

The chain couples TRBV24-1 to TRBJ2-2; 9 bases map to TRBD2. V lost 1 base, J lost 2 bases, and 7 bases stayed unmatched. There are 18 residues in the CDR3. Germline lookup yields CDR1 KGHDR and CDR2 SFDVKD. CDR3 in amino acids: CATSDFPSGTLNTGELFF. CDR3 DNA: TGTGCCACCAGTGATTTCCCTAGCGGGACTCTAAACACCGGGGAGCTGTTTTTT.

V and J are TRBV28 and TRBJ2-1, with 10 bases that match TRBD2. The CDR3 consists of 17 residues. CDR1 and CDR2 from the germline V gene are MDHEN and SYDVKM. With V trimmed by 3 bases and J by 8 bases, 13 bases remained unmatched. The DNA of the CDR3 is TGTGCCAGCAGTTTGTCTAGCGGGAGACACCATGGTCATGAGCAGTTCTTC. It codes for CASSLSSGRHHGHEQFF. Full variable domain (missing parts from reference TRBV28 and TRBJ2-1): DVKVTQSSRYLVKRTGEKVFLECVQDMDHENMFWYRQDPGLGLRLIYFSYDVKMKEKGDIPEGYSVSREKKERFSLILESASTNQTSMYLCASSLSSGRHHGHEQFFGPGTRLTVL.

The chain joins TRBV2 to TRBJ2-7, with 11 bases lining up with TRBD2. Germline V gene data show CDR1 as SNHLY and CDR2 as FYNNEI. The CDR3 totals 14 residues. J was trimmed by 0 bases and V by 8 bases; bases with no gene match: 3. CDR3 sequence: CASVGTSGSYEQYF. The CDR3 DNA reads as TGTGCCAGCGTAGGGACTAGCGGCTCCTACGAGCAGTACTTC. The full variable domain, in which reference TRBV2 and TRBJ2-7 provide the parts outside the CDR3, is EPEVTQTPSHQVTQMGQEVILRCVPISNHLYFYWYRQILGQKVEFLVSFYNNEISEKSEIFDDQFSVERPDGSNFTLKIRSTKLEDSAMYFCASVGTSGSYEQYFGPGTRLTVT.

CDR3 residues: CASSLGLAGEEQYF. In DNA form, the CDR3 reads TGTGCCAGCAGCTTGGGACTAGCGGGAGAAGAGCAGTACTTC. The chain combines TRBV11-3 with TRBJ2-7; 14 nucleotides match TRBD2. Germline CDR1 and CDR2: SGHNT and YENEEA. This CDR3 contains 14 residues. Germline trimming cut 3 bases from V and 7 bases from J; bases unmatched to any gene: 2.

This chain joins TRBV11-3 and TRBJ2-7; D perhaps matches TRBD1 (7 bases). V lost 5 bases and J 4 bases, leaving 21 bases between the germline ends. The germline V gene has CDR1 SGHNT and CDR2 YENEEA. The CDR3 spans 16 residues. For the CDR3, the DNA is TGTGCCAGCAGCCCCCGCGGGGCGGGACAGAGGTACGAGCAGTACTTC. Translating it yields CASSPRGAGQRYEQYF.

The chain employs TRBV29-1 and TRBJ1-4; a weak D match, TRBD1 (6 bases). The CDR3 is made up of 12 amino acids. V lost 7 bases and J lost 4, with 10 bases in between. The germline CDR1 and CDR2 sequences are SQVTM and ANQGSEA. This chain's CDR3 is CSATGLNEKLFF. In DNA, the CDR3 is TGCAGCGCTACAGGGCTTAATGAAAAACTGTTTTTT.